One and the same sample provided the 7 T cell receptor beta chains below, sequenced in a study of cytomegalovirus exposure and HLA in healthy donors (dated by TCRdb to between 2016 and 2019). Libraries came from the immunoSEQ multiplex PCR assay. Here the immuneACCESS table is served through TCRdb, limited to in-frame sequences with V and J called. Missing clones are a known gap in these copies; in checked studies unresolved V genes cover under half, and the rest lacks a known reason. This sample gives 190,000 or so clones in total; 65% to 90% of them show up just once. The ten largest make up roughly 12% of the sample. The source material was PBMCs. These receptors were collected from a woman in her twenties or thirties in good health and CMV-seropositive.

The V call is TRBV5-6, the J call TRBJ1-2; D uncertain. CDR1 and CDR2 from the germline V gene are SGHDT and YYEEEE. V was cut by 0 bases and J by 4 bases, with 7 bases left in between. CDR3 length: 13 amino acids. CDR3 loop: CASSLGRVYGYTF. The CDR3 DNA is TGTGCCAGCAGCTTGGGCCGCGTCTATGGCTACACCTTC.

The V and J genes are TRBV29-1 and TRBJ2-5; 9 bases agree with TRBD1. Germline values: CDR1 SQVTM, CDR2 ANQGSEA. This CDR3 is 19 amino acids long. V shed 0 bases, J shed 6 bases, and the junction held 20 bases outside the gene matches. The CDR3 loop reads CSVEDFSATRDREPKTQYF. In nucleotides, the CDR3 is TGCAGCGTTGAAGACTTTTCTGCGACCCGGGACAGGGAGCCGAAGACCCAGTACTTC.

The gene calls are TRBV5-6 and TRBJ2-1; 7 bases are a match to TRBD2. Looked up from germline, CDR1 is SGHDT and CDR2 is YYEEEE. V dropped 4 bases and J dropped 0; count of bases not matched to a gene: 7. The CDR3 has 16 amino acids. The CDR3: CASSPLALSSYNEQFF. The CDR3, as DNA: TGTGCCAGCAGCCCACTAGCGCTTAGCTCCTACAATGAGCAGTTCTTC.

This CDR3 reads CSVEFSGETQYF. The CDR3 DNA is TGCAGCGTTGAATTTAGCGGGGAGACCCAGTACTTC. The chain joins TRBV29-1 to TRBJ2-5; 7 nucleotides agree with TRBD2. The junction had 2 bases not matched to a gene; V was cut back by 2 bases and J by 5 bases. Germline CDR1 reads SQVTM; CDR2 reads ANQGSEA. The CDR3 has 12 amino acids.

The chain employs TRBV19 and TRBJ2-7; D remains unclear. The V end lost 7 bases, the J end lost 6 bases, and 10 bases lay between the germline ends. The germline CDR1 and CDR2 sequences are LNHDA and SQIVND (reference sequence). This CDR3 region has 11 residues. As DNA, the CDR3 is TGTGCCAGTATGGCAGGTGGCGAGCAGTACTTC. Translation gives CASMAGGEQYF.

The chain couples TRBV2 to TRBJ1-2; TRBD1 might be the D (5 bases). CDR3 length: 13 residues. Germline V gene lookup returns CDR1 SNHLY and CDR2 FYNNEI. V lost 4 bases and J lost 1, with 7 bases in between. CDR3 nucleotide sequence: TGTGCCAGCAGTGCAGACAGTAACTATGGCTACACCTTC. This sequence encodes CASSADSNYGYTF.

The chain couples TRBV5-1 to TRBJ2-2; 7 positions match TRBD1. The CDR3 has 14 amino acids. Germline assignment: CDR1 SGHRS and CDR2 YFSETQ. V lost 6 bases and J lost 3; bases outside the gene matches: 5. CDR3 in amino acids: CASKDQGDTGELFF. The CDR3 bases are TGCGCCAGCAAGGATCAGGGGGACACCGGGGAGCTGTTTTTT. The complete variable domain, with remaining parts taken from reference TRBV5-1 and TRBJ2-2, reads KAGVTQTPRYLIKTRGQQVTLSCSPISGHRSVSWYQQTPGQGLQFLFEYFSETQRNKGNFPGRFSGRQFSNSRSEMNVSTLELGDSALYLCASKDQGDTGELFFGEGSRLTVL.